Sequencing of this TCR beta chain was carried out in a study of graft-versus-host responses after intestinal transplantation (dated by TCRdb to about 2021). Notes on the research overall: Recipients received multivisceral, liver-intestinal, or isolated intestinal transplants. All recipients received anti-thymocyte globulin induction followed by maintenance tacrolimus and steroids for approximately 3 years. Bulk TCR-beta CDR3 sequencing was used to track graft-versus-host and host-versus-graft alloreactive T cell clones in the graft, circulation and bone marrow after intestinal transplantation. A peak of at least 4% donor T cells among recipient peripheral blood mononuclear cells was the definition used for donor T cell macrochimerism. To identify alloreactive clones, pre-transplant mixed lymphocyte reaction products were sequenced and then compared with unstimulated pre-transplant donor and recipient T cells. Instead of going to the commercial service, samples from a few later patients were sequenced in-house on an Illumina MiSeq and processed with MiXCR. Of the roughly 23 intestinal transplant recipients enrolled in the cohort, one of whom was a retransplant, a few patients without pretransplant specimens were excluded. Here is what the overall study found, with its caveats: The conclusions were limited by the relatively low number and heterogeneity of the intestinal transplant patients. Early after transplant, peak levels of circulating GvH clones were associated with declines in HvG clones. GvH clones were detected in recipient bone marrow, and some appeared earlier in ileal mucosa or blood, consistent with an intestinal mucosal origin. Patients with donor T cell macrochimerism had high GvH to HvG T cell clonal ratios in their allografts.

To isolate intraepithelial and lamina propria lymphocytes from graft specimens, dithiothreitol, EDTA incubations and collagenase D digestion were used. Bulk TCR-beta sequencing was performed on serial intestinal graft biopsy specimens collected as late as 600 days after transplant. The library was obtained by the immunoSEQ multiplex PCR assay. For most patients, genomic DNA was subjected to high-throughput TCR-beta CDR3 sequencing by Adaptive Biotechnologies. The paper's processing steps were these. TCR sequencing data for 15 to 20 patients were retrieved from Adaptive's ImmunoSEQ software; three other patients were processed with MiXCR and VDJtools. CDR3 nucleotide sequences shared between donor and recipient were removed because the origin of such sequences could not be assigned. To be classed as alloreactive, a clone needed at least 2-fold expansion over unstimulated cells and a minimum CFSE-low frequency of 0.002% (template counts) or 0.001% (read counts). Mappable clones were those detected in sequenced pre-transplant spleen, lymph node, or MLR CFSE-low populations of the donor or recipient. Cumulative frequency of alloreactive clones was calculated as a percentage of all sequences weighted by copy number. In its TCRdb copy, this immuneACCESS table keeps in-frame sequences only and misses some clones. Where compared with another copy, unresolved V genes explain less than half of these, and the others have no known cause. V and J calls and clone size follow that table, whereas D and trimming were derived from the DNA. The sample table contains some 15,000 clones; only one count was recorded for less than 80% of them. The ten largest clones represent approximately 8.1% of the sample.

This clone has only a few counts. What this receptor recognizes is not known. No much larger clone exists at a distance of one base, and base qualities are not known. V is shortened by 3 bases, J by 4 bases, and the region joining them spans 9 bases. Reading the germline V gene gives CDR1 KGHSH and CDR2 LQKENI. The CDR3 goes from the cysteine to the phenylalanine over 14 residues. Left in the record is the CDR3 DNA by itself, 42 bases read in frame from the first base. Specimen: ileum tissue, collected roughly 720 days after intestinal transplantation. This receptor was taken from a human patient who received an intestinal transplant, so some T cells may come from the graft donor. The chain links TRBV18 with TRBJ2-2; the D gene is not confidently resolved. The CDR3 sequence is CASSPATGTGELFF. DNA sequence: TGTGCCAGCTCACCGGCGACGGGCACCGGGGAGCTGTTTTTT.